This TCR beta chain originates from a study of early T cells in non-severe SARS-CoV-2 infection. This clonotype was counted ten times or more. Using its own MiXCR run on the 5' RACE reads, TCRdb lists one record per CDR3 protein. In the table there are roughly 110,000 distinct CDR3 sequences, around 10% of which are singletons. The CDR3 consists of 16 residues. Germline V lookup: CDR1 MNHEY, CDR2 SMNVEV (reference sequence). The V and J ends lost 4 bases and 7 bases, in that order; junction bases with no gene match: 13. This TCR was sampled from an adult who was a healthcare worker with PCR-confirmed SARS-CoV-2 infection or an uninfected control (not recorded which). Sequenced: whole blood. The rearrangement uses TRBV27 and TRBJ2-1, with 7 bases identical to TRBD2. Here the CDR3 DNA reads TGTGCCAGCAGTTCCAGACGGACTAGAGTGGGTAATGAGCAGTTCTTC. It codes for CASSSRRTRVGNEQFF.